The sequence of this T cell receptor (beta chain) was determined in a study of monozygotic twins with inflammatory bowel disease. Germline CDR1 reads DFQATT; CDR2 reads SNEGSKA (reference sequence). The length of the CDR3 is 18 residues. Whole-study findings and limits: TCRbeta inverse Simpson diversity was decreased in IBD patients versus healthy co-twins. Repertoire similarity did not separate concordant from discordant twins, possibly from limited power.

TCRdb reprocessed the 5' RACE reads and keeps a single row for each CDR3 protein, giving no DNA. The sample has roughly 170,000 distinct CDR3 sequences; the top ten hold about 7.4%. Turning to this clonotype: The antigen is not known.

The sequence derives from a human donor with ulcerative colitis or Crohn's disease, or a healthy co-twin of an affected twin (not recorded which). The chain employs TRBV20-1 and TRBJ2-2; TCRdb returns TRBD2, unconfirmable since there is no DNA. The sequencing sample was made of blood. The CDR3: CSASDTIAGGLYTGELFF.